This section outlines one T cell receptor beta chain sequence together with its context. Its antigen is unknown. Healthy Caucasians from Russia aged roughly 6 to 100 served as donors. The data were obtained in a study of blood T cells in healthy people across ages. Notes on the study in general: Both naive CD4+ cell counts and diversity were greater in long-lived donors than in aged donors. Observed TCR beta diversity per million T cells went down as age went up. This fall followed a roughly linear course with age.

A J-beta primer mix and a sample-barcoded 5' primer were used in a second PCR of about 7 to 12 cycles. A 12-random-nucleotide template-switch adaptor tagged each cDNA molecule. Each CDR3 protein gets one entry after TCRdb re-called the 5' RACE reads with MiXCR. The sample holds 750,000 to 950,000 distinct CDR3 sequences, around half seen once. Sequenced input: blood. This TCR was sampled from an elderly man in good health.

The CDR3 DNA is TGCGCCAGCGGCGGGGCAGAAAAGAGCACAGATACGCAGTATTTT. Its protein is CASGGAEKSTDTQYF. The gene calls are TRBV5-1 and TRBJ2-3, with D maybe TRBD2 (6 bases). Germline CDR1 and CDR2: SGHRS and YFSETQ. Trimming shortened V by 7 bases and J by 0 bases, and 15 bases separated the two germline ends. The CDR3 is made up of 15 amino acids.